The clone carrying this T cell receptor (beta chain) was detected once. Its target is unknown. Trimming took off 1 base at V and 0 bases at J, with 7 bases between the two ends. The CDR3 is 14 amino acids. Germline V gene data show CDR1 as SGHAT and CDR2 as FQNNGV. The data are from a study of cytomegalovirus exposure and HLA in healthy donors. Overall study findings and caveats: In a later analysis, TCR beta V- and J-gene trimming was associated with a missense DCLRE1C variant.

The PCR ran on 60 Vbeta and 13 Jbeta primers. TCRdb keeps only in-frame clones here, not all; method: immunoSEQ multiplex PCR. This sample has 180,000 or so clones, with over 60% found just once. The rearrangement joins TRBV11-2 to TRBJ2-7; D not certain. The receptor's source is a man aged 40-50 years in good health and CMV-seropositive. The sample comprised PBMCs. DNA for the CDR3: TGTGCCAGCAGCTTAGGCAGAAACTCCTACGAGCAGTACTTC. It is translated as CASSLGRNSYEQYF.